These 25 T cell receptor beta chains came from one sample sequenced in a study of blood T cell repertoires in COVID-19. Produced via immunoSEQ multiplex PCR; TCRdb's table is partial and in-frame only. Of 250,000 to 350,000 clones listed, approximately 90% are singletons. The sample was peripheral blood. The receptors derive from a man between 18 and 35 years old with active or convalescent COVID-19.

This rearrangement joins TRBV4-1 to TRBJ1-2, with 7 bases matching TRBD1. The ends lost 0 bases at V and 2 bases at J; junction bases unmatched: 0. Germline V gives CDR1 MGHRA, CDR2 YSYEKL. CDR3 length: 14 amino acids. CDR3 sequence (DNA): TGCGCCAGCAGCCAAGAACAGGGGAACTATGGCTACACCTTC. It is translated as CASSQEQGNYGYTF.

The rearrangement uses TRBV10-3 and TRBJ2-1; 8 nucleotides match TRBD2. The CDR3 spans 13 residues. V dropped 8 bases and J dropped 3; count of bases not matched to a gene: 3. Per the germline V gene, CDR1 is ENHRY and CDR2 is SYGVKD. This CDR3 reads CAIQLADYNEQFF. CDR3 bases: TGTGCCATCCAACTAGCGGACTACAATGAGCAGTTCTTC.

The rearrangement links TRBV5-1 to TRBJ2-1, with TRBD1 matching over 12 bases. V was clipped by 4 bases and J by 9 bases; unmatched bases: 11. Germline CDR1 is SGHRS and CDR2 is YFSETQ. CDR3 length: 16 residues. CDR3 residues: CASSLTTGTGGIEQFF. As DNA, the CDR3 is TGCGCCAGCAGCCTAACAACCGGGACAGGGGGCATTGAGCAGTTCTTC.

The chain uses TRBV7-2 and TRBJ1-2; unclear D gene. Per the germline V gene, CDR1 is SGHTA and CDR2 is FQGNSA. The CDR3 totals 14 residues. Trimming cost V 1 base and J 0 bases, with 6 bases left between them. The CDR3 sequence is CASSLGPTNYGYTF. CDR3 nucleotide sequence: TGTGCCAGCAGCTTAGGGCCCACTAACTATGGCTACACCTTC. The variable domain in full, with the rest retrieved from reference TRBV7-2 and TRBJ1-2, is GAGVSQSPSNKVTEKGKDVELRCDPISGHTALYWYRQSLGQGLEFLIYFQGNSAPDKSGLPSDRFSAERTGGSVSTLTIQRTQQEDSAVYLCASSLGPTNYGYTFGSGTRLTVV.

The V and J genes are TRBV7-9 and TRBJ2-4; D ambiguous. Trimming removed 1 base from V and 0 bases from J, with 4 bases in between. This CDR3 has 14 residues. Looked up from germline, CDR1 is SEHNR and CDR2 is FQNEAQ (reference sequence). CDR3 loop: CASSLELAKNIQYF. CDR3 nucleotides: TGTGCCAGCAGCTTAGAGCTAGCCAAAAACATTCAGTACTTC.

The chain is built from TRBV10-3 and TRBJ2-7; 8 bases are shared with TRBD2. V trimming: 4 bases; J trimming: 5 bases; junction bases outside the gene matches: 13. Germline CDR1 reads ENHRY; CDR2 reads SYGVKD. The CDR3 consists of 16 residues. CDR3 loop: CAISAKNGLAGHEQYF. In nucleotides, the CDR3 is TGTGCCATCAGTGCAAAAAATGGACTAGCTGGTCACGAGCAGTACTTC.

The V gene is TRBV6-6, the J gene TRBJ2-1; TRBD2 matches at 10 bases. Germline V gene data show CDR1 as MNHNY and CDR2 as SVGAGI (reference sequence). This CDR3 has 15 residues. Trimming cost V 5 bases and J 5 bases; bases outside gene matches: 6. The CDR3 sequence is CASSISGGPDNEQFF. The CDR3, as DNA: TGTGCCAGCAGTATTAGCGGGGGGCCCGACAATGAGCAGTTCTTC.

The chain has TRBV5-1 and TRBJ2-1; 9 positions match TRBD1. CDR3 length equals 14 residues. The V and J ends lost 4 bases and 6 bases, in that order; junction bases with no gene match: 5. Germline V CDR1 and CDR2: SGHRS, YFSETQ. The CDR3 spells CASSQTGQGNEQFF. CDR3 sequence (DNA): TGCGCCAGCAGCCAAACGGGACAGGGCAATGAGCAGTTCTTC.

In DNA form, the CDR3 reads TGTGCCAGCAGTTTTGGACAGCGCACTGAAGCTTTCTTT. Its translation: CASSFGQRTEAFF. V and J are TRBV12-3 or TRBV12-4 and TRBJ1-1, with a possible D match to TRBD1 (6 bases). The CDR3 has 13 amino acids. Trimming cost V 3 bases and J 4 bases, with 9 bases left between them.

The CDR3 loop is CASSHQTRANYGYTF. CDR3 nucleotides: TGTGCCAGCAGCCACCAGACAAGAGCTAACTATGGCTACACCTTC. The chain employs TRBV3-1 (or the pseudogene TRBV3-2) and TRBJ1-2; D ambiguous. The germline gives CDR1 LGHDT, CDR2 YNNKEL (reference sequence). V was shortened by 3 bases and J by 0 bases, with 11 bases between the two germline ends. The CDR3 spans 15 residues.

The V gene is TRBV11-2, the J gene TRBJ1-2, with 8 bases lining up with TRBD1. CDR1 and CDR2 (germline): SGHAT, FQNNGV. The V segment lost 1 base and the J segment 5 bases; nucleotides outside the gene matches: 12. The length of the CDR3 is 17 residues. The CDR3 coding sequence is TGTGCCAGCAGCTTAGGGCCCACCGACAGGGGAATGTATGGCTACACCTTC. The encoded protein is CASSLGPTDRGMYGYTF.

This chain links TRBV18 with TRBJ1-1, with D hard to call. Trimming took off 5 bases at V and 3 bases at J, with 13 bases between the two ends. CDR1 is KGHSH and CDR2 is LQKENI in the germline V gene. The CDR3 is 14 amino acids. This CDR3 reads CASSSTARDTEAFF. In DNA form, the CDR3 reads TGTGCCAGCTCATCCACAGCTCGAGACACTGAAGCTTTCTTT.

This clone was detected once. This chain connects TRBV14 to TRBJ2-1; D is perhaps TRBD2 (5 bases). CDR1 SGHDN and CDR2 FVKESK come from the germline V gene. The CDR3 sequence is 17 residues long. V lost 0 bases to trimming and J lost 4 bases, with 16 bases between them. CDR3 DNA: TGTGCCAGCAGCCAAGACGTAGCCAGCGGCTATTACAATGAGCAGTTCTTC. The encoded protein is CASSQDVASGYYNEQFF.

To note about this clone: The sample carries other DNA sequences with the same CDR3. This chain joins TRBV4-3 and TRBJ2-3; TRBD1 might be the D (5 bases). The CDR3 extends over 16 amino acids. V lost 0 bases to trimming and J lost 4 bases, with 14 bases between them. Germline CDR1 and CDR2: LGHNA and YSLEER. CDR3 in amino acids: CASSQDPGQGSDTQYF. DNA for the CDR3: TGCGCCAGCAGCCAAGATCCTGGGCAGGGCTCAGATACGCAGTATTTT.

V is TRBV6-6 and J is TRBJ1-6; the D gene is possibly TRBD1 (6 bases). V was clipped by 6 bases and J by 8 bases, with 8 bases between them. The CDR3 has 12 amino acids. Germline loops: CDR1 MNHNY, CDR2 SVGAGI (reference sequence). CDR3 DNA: TGTGCCAGCAGACAGGGAGATTCACCCCTCCACTTT. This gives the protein CASRQGDSPLHF.

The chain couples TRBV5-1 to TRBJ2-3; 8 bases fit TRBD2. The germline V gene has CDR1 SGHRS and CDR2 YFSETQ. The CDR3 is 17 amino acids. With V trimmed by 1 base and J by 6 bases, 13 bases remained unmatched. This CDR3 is CASSLSLAERSLDTQYF. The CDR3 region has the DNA TGCGCCAGCAGCTTGTCACTAGCGGAGAGGTCGCTCGATACGCAGTATTTT.

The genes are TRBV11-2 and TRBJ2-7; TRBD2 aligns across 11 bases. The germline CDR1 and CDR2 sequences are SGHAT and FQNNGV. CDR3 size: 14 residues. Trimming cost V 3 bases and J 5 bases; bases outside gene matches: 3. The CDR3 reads CASSFLAGGHEQYF. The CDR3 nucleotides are TGTGCCAGCAGCTTCCTAGCGGGAGGCCACGAGCAGTACTTC.

CDR3: CASSLALSVNTEAFF. The CDR3 nucleotides read TGTGCCAGCAGCTTAGCGCTTTCAGTGAACACTGAAGCTTTCTTT. V usage is TRBV7-8 and J usage is TRBJ1-1; no clear D. Between the trimmed V and J ends, which lost 0 bases and 0 bases, there was a span of 8 bases. Germline V gene lookup returns CDR1 SGHVS and CDR2 FQNEAQ. CDR3 size: 15 residues.

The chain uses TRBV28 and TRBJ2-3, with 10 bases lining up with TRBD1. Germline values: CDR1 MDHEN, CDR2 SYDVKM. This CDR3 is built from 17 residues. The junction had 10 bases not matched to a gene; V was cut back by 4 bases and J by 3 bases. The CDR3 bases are TGTGCCAGCAGTTACTTAGCTGGACAGGGGGGGACAGATACGCAGTATTTT. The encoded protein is CASSYLAGQGGTDTQYF.

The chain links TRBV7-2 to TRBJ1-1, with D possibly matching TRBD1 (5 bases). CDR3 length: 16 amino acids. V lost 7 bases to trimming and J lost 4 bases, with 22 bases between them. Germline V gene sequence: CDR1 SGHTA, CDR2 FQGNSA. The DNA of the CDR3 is TGTGCCAGCAACCAACCCCGGGTAGGGGTAGGCACTGAAGCTTTCTTT. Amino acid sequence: CASNQPRVGVGTEAFF.

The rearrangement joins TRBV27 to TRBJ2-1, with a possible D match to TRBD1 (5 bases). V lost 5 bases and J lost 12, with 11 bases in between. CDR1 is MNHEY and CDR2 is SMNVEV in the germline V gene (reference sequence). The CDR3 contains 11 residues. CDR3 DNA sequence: TGTGCCAGCAGTAGGAGTGGGGCGCAGTTCTTC. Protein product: CASSRSGAQFF.

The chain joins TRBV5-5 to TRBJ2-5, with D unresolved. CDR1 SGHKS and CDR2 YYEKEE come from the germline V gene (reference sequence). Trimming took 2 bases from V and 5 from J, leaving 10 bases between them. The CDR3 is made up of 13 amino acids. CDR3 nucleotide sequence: TGTGCCAGCAGCTTTCATCGGTGGGAGACCCAGTACTTC. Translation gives CASSFHRWETQYF.

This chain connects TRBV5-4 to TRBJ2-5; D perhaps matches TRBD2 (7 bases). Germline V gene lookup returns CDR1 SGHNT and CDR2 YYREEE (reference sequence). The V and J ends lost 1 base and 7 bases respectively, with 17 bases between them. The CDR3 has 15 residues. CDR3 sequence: CASSLRGGLRGTQYF. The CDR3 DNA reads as TGTGCCAGCAGCTTGAGGGGGGGGCTTAGAGGGACCCAGTACTTC.

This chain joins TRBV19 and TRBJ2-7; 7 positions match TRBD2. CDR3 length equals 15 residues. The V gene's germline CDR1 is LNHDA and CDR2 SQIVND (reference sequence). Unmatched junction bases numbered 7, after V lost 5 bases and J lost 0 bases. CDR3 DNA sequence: TGTGCCAGTAGTCCCGAAGCGGGGACCTCCTACGAGCAGTACTTC. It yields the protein CASSPEAGTSYEQYF.

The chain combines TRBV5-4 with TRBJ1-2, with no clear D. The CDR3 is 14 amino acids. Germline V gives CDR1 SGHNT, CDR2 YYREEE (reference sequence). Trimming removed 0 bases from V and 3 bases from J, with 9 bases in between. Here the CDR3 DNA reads TGTGCCAGCAGCTTGGCTGCGGCTGACTATGGCTACACCTTC. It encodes CASSLAAADYGYTF. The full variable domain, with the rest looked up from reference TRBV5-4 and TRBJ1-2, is ETGVTQSPTHLIKTRGQQVTLRCSSQSGHNTVSWYQQALGQGPQFIFQYYREEENGRGNFPPRFSGLQFPNYSSELNVNALELDDSALYLCASSLAAADYGYTFGSGTRLTVV.